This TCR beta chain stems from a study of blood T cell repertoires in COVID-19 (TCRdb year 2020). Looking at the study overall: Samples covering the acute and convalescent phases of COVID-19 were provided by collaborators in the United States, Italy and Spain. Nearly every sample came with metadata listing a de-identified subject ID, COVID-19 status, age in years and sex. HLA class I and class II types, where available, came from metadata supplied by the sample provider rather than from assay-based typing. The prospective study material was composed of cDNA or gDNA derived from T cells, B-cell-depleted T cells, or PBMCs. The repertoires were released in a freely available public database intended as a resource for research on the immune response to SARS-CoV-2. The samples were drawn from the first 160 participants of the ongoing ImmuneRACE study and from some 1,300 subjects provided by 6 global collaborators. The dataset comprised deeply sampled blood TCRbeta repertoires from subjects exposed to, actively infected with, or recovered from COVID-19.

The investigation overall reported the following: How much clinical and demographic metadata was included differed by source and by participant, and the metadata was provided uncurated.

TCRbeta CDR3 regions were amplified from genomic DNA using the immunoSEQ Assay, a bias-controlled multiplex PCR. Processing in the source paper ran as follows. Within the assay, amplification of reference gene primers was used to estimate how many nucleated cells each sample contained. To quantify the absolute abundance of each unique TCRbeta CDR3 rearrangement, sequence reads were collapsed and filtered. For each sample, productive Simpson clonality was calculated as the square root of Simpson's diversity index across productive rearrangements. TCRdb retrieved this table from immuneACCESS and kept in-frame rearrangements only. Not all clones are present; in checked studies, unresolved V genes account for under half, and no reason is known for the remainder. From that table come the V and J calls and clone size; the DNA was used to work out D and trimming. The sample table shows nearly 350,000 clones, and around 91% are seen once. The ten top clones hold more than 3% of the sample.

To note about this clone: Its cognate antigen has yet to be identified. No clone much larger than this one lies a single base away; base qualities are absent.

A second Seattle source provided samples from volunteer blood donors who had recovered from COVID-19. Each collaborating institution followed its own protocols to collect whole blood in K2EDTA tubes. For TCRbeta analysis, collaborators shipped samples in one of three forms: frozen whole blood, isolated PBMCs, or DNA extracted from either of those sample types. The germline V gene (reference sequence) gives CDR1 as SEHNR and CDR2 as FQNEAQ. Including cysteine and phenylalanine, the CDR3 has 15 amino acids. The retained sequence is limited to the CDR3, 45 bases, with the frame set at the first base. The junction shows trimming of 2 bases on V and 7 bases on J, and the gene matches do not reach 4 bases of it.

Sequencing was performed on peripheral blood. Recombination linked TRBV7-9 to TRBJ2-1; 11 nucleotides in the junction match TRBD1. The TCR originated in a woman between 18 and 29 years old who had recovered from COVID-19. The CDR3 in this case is CASSLPGQGGNEQFF. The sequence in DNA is TGTGCCAGCAGCTTACCGGGACAGGGGGGAAATGAGCAGTTCTTC.